This T cell receptor (beta chain) was recorded in a study of blood T cells in healthy people across ages. Findings and limits, study-wide: Diversity estimates from one million T cells were considered underestimates. Per million T cells, the diversity of TCR beta decreased roughly linearly as age advanced.

The CDR3 runs to 13 residues. Deletions cut 3 bases from V and 12 bases from J, with 17 bases between. Per the germline V gene, CDR1 is LGHDT and CDR2 is YNNKEL (reference sequence). The study drew donors from healthy Caucasian individuals in Russia aged about 6 to 90. This clonotype is a singleton in its sample. The target antigen is unknown. Primed by a sample-barcoded 5' primer and a J-beta primer mix, a second PCR proceeded for 7 to 11 cycles. The yield of each sample was at least 2.5 million CDR3-containing paired-end reads. TCRdb reprocessed the 5' RACE reads via MiXCR and lists one record per CDR3 protein. Of hundreds of thousands of distinct CDR3 sequences detected, more than 55% appear once; the ten largest clones hold approximately 24%.

Sequenced sample: blood. The clonotype comes from a man aged 35 to 55 in good health. The gene calls are TRBV3-1 and TRBJ2-5; the D call may be TRBD1 or TRBD2 (5 bases each). Written as DNA, the CDR3 is TGTGCCAGCAGCCAGTCAGGGAGAGGCTGGGAGTACTTC. Amino acids: CASSQSGRGWEYF.